The clone carrying this T cell receptor beta chain was detected only once. Described treatment: oral pan-JAK inhibitor, 5-10 mg twice daily. The data stem from a study of CD8+ T cells in alopecia areata. The authors extracted RNA and reverse transcribed it into cDNA as the sequencing template. Sequencing was performed with immunoSEQ multiplex PCR; in TCRdb, only in-frame clones are kept and a portion is missing. The data hold about 200,000 clones, with less than 75% observed a single time. The starting material was CD4+ T cells sorted from blood, obtained at week 4, from a patient treated with tofacitinib. This receptor was obtained from a human donor with alopecia areata.

CDR3 DNA: TGTGCCTGGAGCCCGACAGGCCTCGAGCAGTACTTC. This codes for CAWSPTGLEQYF. The rearrangement joins TRBV30 to TRBJ2-7; TRBD1 is a possible D gene (6 bases). From germline, CDR1 is GTSNPN and CDR2 SVGIG (reference sequence). The CDR3 totals 12 residues. V was cut by 3 bases and J by 6 bases, with 12 bases left in between.